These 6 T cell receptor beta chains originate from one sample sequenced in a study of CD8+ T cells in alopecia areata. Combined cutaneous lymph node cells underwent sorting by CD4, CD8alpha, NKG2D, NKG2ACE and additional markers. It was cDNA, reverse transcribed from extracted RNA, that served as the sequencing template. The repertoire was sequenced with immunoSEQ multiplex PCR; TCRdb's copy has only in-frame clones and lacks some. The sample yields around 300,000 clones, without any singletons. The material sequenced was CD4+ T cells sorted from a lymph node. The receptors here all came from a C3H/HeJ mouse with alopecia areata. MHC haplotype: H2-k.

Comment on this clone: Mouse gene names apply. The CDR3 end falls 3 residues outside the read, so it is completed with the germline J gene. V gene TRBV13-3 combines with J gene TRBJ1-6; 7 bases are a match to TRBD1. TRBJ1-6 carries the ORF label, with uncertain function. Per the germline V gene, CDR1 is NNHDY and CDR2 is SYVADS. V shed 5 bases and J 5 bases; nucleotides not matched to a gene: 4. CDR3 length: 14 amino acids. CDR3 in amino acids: CASRAGTDNSPLYF. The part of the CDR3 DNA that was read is TGTGCCAGCAGGGCCGGGACAGATAATTCGCCC.

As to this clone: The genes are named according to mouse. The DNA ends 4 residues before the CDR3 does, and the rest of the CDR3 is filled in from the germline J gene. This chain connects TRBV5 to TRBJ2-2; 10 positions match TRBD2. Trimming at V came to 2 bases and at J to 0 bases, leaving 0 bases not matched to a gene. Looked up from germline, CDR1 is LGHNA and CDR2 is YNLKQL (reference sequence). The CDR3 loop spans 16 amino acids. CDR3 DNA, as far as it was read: TGTGCCAGCAGCCAACTGGGGGGGCCAAACACCGGG. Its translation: CASSQLGGPNTG. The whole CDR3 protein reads CASSQLGGPNTGQLYF.

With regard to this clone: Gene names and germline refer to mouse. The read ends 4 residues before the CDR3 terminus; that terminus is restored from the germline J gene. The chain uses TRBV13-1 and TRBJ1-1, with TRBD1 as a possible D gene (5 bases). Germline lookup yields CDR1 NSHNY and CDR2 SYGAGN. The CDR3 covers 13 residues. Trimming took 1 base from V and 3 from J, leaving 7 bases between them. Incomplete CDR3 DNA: TGTGCCAGCAGTGATTTGGGGGACACA. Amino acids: CASSDLGDT. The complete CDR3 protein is CASSDLGDTEVFF.

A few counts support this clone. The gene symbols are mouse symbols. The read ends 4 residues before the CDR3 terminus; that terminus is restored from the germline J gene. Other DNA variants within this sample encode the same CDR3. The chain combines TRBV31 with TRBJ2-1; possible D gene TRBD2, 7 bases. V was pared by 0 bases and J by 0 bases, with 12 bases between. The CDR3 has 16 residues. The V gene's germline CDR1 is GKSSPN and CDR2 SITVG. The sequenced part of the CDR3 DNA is TGTGCCTGGAGTCTAGGGCTGGGGGCTAACTATGCT. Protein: CAWSLGLGANYA. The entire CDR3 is CAWSLGLGANYAEQFF.

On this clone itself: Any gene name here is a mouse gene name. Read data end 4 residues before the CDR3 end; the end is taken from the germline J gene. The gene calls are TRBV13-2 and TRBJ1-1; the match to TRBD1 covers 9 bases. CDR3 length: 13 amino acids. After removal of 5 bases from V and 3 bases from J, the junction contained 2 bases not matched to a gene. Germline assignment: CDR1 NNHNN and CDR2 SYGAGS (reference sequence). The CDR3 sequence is CASGTGGYTEVFF. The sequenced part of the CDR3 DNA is TGTGCCAGCGGAACAGGGGGCTACACA.

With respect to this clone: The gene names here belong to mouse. CDR3 bases read: TGTGCCAGCGGTCCAACTAGTGCAGAA. It is translated as CASGPTSAE. The complete CDR3 sequence is CASGPTSAETLYF. The rearrangement links TRBV13-2 to TRBJ2-3; the D is unclear. The read stops 4 residues short of the end of the CDR3; the missing end is completed from the germline J gene. CDR3 length equals 13 residues. Germline CDR1 and CDR2: NNHNN and SYGAGS (reference sequence). V lost 4 bases to trimming and J lost 0 bases, with 6 bases between them.